This T cell receptor (beta chain) stems from a study of T cells in Graves' hyperthyroidism and ophthalmopathy. Germline V gene sequence: CDR1 KGHSH, CDR2 LQKENI. V lost 2 bases and J lost 6, with 10 bases in between. This CDR3 is 13 amino acids long. Authors of the study amplified TCR beta CDR3 regions from RNA transcripts. HTBI primers were employed in a first-round RT-PCR of the TCR CDR3. TCRdb independently ran MiXCR on the multiplex PCR reads; one entry per CDR3 protein. The sample records some 700,000 distinct CDR3 sequences, roughly 17% being singletons. Sequencing input: blood. The chain uses TRBV18 and TRBJ1-2; D gene unclear. The source is a man in his fifties with Graves' hyperthyroidism. CDR3 DNA: TGTGCCAGCTCACCAGGAAGAAGCAATGGCTACACCTTC. Encoded protein: CASSPGRSNGYTF.